These 5 T cell receptor beta chains share one sample of origin, sequenced in a study of blood T cell repertoires in COVID-19. TCRdb's copy holds only in-frame clones and misses some; the assay was immunoSEQ multiplex PCR. The table lists under 200,000 clones, about 90% of them singletons. Sequencing was done on a sample of peripheral blood. Receptors originate from a woman in her sixties with COVID-19, enrolled during active disease.

The chain joins TRBV5-4 to TRBJ2-7; tentative D call: TRBD1 (7 bases). CDR3 length: 13 residues. The germline gives CDR1 SGHNT, CDR2 YYREEE (reference sequence). Trimming took off 4 bases at V and 3 bases at J, with 11 bases between the two ends. The DNA of the CDR3 is TGTGCCAGCAGCCCGCGGGACAGCTACGAGCAGTACTTC. Translated: CASSPRDSYEQYF. Based on the CDR3 plus reference TRBV5-4 and TRBJ2-7, the full variable domain is ETGVTQSPTHLIKTRGQQVTLRCSSQSGHNTVSWYQQALGQGPQFIFQYYREEENGRGNFPPRFSGLQFPNYSSELNVNALELDDSALYLCASSPRDSYEQYFGPGTRLTVT.

The chain recombines TRBV11-3 with TRBJ1-3; no clear D gene. Trimming cost V 2 bases and J 2 bases, with 22 bases left between them. Germline V CDR1 and CDR2: SGHNT, YENEEA. The CDR3 sequence is 19 residues long. The CDR3 DNA reads as TGTGCCAGCAGCTTATCAAGTACTTTGGCTGGACTTGCTGGAAACACCATATATTTT. Its translation: CASSLSSTLAGLAGNTIYF.

This chain joins TRBV3-1 (or the pseudogene TRBV3-2) and TRBJ1-1; 10 nucleotides line up with TRBD1. The germline V gene encodes CDR1 LGHDT and CDR2 YNNKEL (reference sequence). With V trimmed by 1 base and J by 6 bases, 17 bases remained unmatched. This CDR3 is 19 amino acids long. In DNA form, the CDR3 reads TGTGCCAGCAGCCAAGTACTGCCCCGTGACAGGGGGCGACGGGCTGAAGCTTTCTTT. Translation: CASSQVLPRDRGRRAEAFF.

This clone was recorded a few times. The CDR3 coding sequence is TGTGCCAGCTCCTCAAGGGGTTTCGATGAAAAACTGTTTTTT. Translated: CASSSRGFDEKLFF. The chain carries TRBV18 and TRBJ1-4, with a possible D match to TRBD1 (5 bases). V was trimmed by 6 bases and J by 6 bases, leaving 14 bases between them. This CDR3 comprises 14 residues. The germline V gene has CDR1 KGHSH and CDR2 LQKENI.

V gene TRBV3-1 (or the pseudogene TRBV3-2) combines with J gene TRBJ1-3; D ambiguous. Deletions cut 1 base from V and 0 bases from J, with 13 bases between. The CDR3 sequence is 17 residues long. Germline V lookup: CDR1 LGHDT, CDR2 YNNKEL (reference sequence). The CDR3 is CASSQGGVRRSGNTIYF. The CDR3 DNA is TGTGCCAGCAGCCAAGGCGGAGTAAGACGCTCTGGAAACACCATATATTTT.